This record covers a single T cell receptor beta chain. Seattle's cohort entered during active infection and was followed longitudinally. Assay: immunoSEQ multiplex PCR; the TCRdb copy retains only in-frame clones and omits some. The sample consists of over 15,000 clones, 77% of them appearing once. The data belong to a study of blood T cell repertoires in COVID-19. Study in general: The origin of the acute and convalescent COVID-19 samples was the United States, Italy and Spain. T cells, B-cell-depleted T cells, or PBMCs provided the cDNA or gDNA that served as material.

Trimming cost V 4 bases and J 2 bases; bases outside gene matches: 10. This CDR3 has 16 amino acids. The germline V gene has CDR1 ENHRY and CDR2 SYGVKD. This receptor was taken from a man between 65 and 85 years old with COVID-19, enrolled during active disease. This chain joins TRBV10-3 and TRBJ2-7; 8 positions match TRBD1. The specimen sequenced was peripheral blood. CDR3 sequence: CAISGGTSGGPYEQYF. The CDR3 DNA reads TGTGCCATCAGTGGGGGGACCTCAGGGGGCCCCTACGAGCAGTACTTC.